Shown below are 2 T cell receptor beta chains from a single sample sequenced in a study of blood T cell repertoires in COVID-19. The table came from immunoSEQ multiplex PCR; TCRdb's copy has only in-frame clones and leaves some out. This table has around 260,000 clones, approximately 86% appearing once. The source material was peripheral blood. The receptors come from a man aged 35 to 55 who had recovered from COVID-19.

This clone was detected only once. The chain joins TRBV3-1 (or the pseudogene TRBV3-2) to TRBJ2-1, with a possible D match to TRBD1 (6 bases). The CDR3 has 14 amino acids. Germline V gives CDR1 LGHDT, CDR2 YNNKEL (reference sequence). V lost 1 base, J lost 6 bases, and 10 bases lay in between. The CDR3 region has the DNA TGTGCCAGCAGCCAAGCGGGACACATCAATGAGCAGTTCTTC. It codes for CASSQAGHINEQFF.

The V call is TRBV13, the J call TRBJ2-3, with 8 bases lining up with TRBD1. Per the germline V gene, CDR1 is PRHDT and CDR2 is FYEKMQ (reference sequence). Unmatched junction bases numbered 14, after V lost 4 bases and J lost 8 bases. The CDR3 has 16 residues. The CDR3 DNA is TGTGCCAGCAGCTCCTGGACAGGGATTGGTAAGGGTACGCAGTATTTT. This encodes CASSSWTGIGKGTQYF.